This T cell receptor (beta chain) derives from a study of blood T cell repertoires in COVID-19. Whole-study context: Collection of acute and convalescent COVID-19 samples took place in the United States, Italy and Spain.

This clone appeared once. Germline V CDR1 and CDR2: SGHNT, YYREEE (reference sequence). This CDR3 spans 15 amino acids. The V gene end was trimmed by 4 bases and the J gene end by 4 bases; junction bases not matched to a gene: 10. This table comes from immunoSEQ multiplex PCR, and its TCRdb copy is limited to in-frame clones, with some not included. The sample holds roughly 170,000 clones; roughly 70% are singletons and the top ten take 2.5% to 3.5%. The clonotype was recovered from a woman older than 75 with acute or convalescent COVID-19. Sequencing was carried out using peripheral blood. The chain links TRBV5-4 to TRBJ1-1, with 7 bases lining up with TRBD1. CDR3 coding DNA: TGTGCCAGCAGCCCTGGACAGGCCGTAGCCACTGAAGCTTTCTTT. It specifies CASSPGQAVATEAFF.